The 8 T cell receptor beta chains given below trace back to one sample, sequenced in a study of shared clonotypes between healthy human individuals. Method: immunoSEQ multiplex PCR; TCRdb's copy keeps in-frame clones and lacks some. There are approximately 2.5 million clones in the sample; 80% to 95% occur only once, and approximately 0.36% lies in the top ten. The sample consisted of naive CD4+ T cells from PBMCs. The subset denotes: CD45RA+ positively selected. The receptors derive from a man between 18 and 35 years old in good health. Some clones in this sample may be carry-over from other donors' samples.

The V and J genes are TRBV28 and TRBJ2-7; 7 bases map to TRBD2. The CDR3 has 16 amino acids. V dropped 5 bases and J dropped 4; count of bases not matched to a gene: 14. Per the germline V gene, CDR1 is MDHEN and CDR2 is SYDVKM. The CDR3 DNA is TGTGCCAGCAGTCCCTCCCTTCGAGCGGGAAAGTACGAGCAGTACTTC. This translates into CASSPSLRAGKYEQYF.

The chain is built from TRBV18 and TRBJ2-7; D is unclear. Germline V gene sequence: CDR1 KGHSH, CDR2 LQKENI. The CDR3 is 13 amino acids. Trimming pared 3 bases from V and 6 bases from J, leaving 12 bases between. The CDR3 DNA is TGTGCCAGCTCACCTCTCCCTACCGGCGAGCAGTACTTC. The encoded protein is CASSPLPTGEQYF.

This chain uses TRBV15 with TRBJ1-3, with D possibly TRBD1 on 6 matching bases. The CDR3 runs to 16 residues. Trimming shortened V by 0 bases and J by 4 bases, and 13 bases separated the two germline ends. Germline CDR1 LNHNV, CDR2 YYDKDF (reference sequence). As DNA, the CDR3 is TGTGCCACCAGCAGAGATCCAGGGGCTTTCGGAAACACCATATATTTT. This sequence encodes CATSRDPGAFGNTIYF.

The V and J genes are TRBV4-1 and TRBJ2-7; a weak D match, TRBD2 (5 bases). CDR1 and CDR2 from the germline V gene are MGHRA and YSYEKL. V was pared by 7 bases and J by 7 bases, with 17 bases between. This CDR3 has 13 amino acids. This chain's CDR3 is CASTFSGSGEQYF. The CDR3 DNA reads TGCGCCAGCACCTTTTCGGGGTCCGGAGAGCAGTACTTC.

The rearrangement joins TRBV5-4 to TRBJ2-7; 7 bases are a match to TRBD2. Germline V lookup: CDR1 SGHNT, CDR2 YYREEE (reference sequence). The length of the CDR3 is 15 residues. Trimming removed 0 bases from V and 3 bases from J; junction bases left unmatched: 6. The CDR3 sequence: CASSLGRGRGYEQYF. The CDR3 bases are TGTGCCAGCAGCTTGGGCCGCGGGAGAGGCTACGAGCAGTACTTC.

This chain connects TRBV28 to TRBJ1-2; tentatively, D is TRBD1 (5 bases). The CDR3 is made up of 13 amino acids. Germline V CDR1 and CDR2: MDHEN, SYDVKM. Trimming took 5 bases from V and 4 from J, leaving 11 bases between them. The CDR3 loop is CASSQGRLYGYTF. CDR3 nucleotide sequence: TGTGCCAGCAGTCAGGGACGGCTCTATGGCTACACCTTC.

This clone is a singleton in its sample. This chain connects TRBV28 to TRBJ1-5; TRBD1 matches at 7 bases. The CDR3 is made up of 16 amino acids. V shed 5 bases and J 5 bases; nucleotides not matched to a gene: 12. Germline values: CDR1 MDHEN, CDR2 SYDVKM. CDR3: CASSLSYQGGDQPQHF. DNA for the CDR3: TGTGCCAGCAGTCTCTCATATCAGGGGGGTGATCAGCCCCAGCATTTT.

This clone was seen once. V and J are TRBV19 and TRBJ1-2; D call uncertain. The V gene lost 5 bases and the J gene lost 2 bases, with 12 bases spanning the gap. The CDR3 runs to 14 residues. The germline CDR1 and CDR2 sequences are LNHDA and SQIVND (reference sequence). The DNA for the CDR3 is TGTGCCAGTAGTGCCCGGCAGACCAACTATGGCTACACCTTC. This translates into CASSARQTNYGYTF.